Below, one TCR beta chain is given with its context. Primed by a sample-barcoded 5' primer and a J-beta primer mix, a second PCR proceeded for about 6 to 12 cycles. Each cDNA molecule was tagged by a template-switch adaptor with 12 random nucleotides. TCRdb redid the calling of the 5' RACE reads with MiXCR, one entry per CDR3 protein. The repertoire consists of 950,000 to 1,200,000 distinct CDR3 sequences, with approximately 38% occurring once and the leading ten covering around 13%. With 5 bases clipped from V and 10 bases from J, the junction kept 10 bases outside the gene matches. This CDR3 contains 14 residues. The data derive from a study of blood T cells in healthy people across ages.

Sequencing used blood. The V call is TRBV12-3 or TRBV12-4, the J call TRBJ1-1, with 10 nucleotides matching TRBD1. This sequence originates from a man in his late teens or twenties in good health. For the CDR3, the DNA is TGTGCCAGCAGTGGGACAGGGGTTTTTGGGGGAGCTTTCTTT. Amino acids: CASSGTGVFGGAFF.